The rows below give T cell receptor beta chains drawn from one sample of a study of OX40 agonist ivuxolimab in advanced cancers. The assay was immunoSEQ multiplex PCR, and TCRdb's table has in-frame clones only and misses some. Of about 50,000 clones listed, around 87% were seen once; the top ten hold around 15%. The sample consisted of CD4+ or CD8+ T cells sorted from blood, taken in a trial of the OX40 agonist ivuxolimab. These receptor sequences come from an adult with an advanced solid tumor such as melanoma, head and neck, liver or kidney cancer. Each CDR3 is given with its conserved first and last residue. Fields, in order: clone size, D gene, J gene, V gene, CDR3 DNA, CDR3 protein. A D gene is named only where the DNA matches it firmly. Only part of the rows carry a size: once, few, many, or a class if the clone is expanded.

>NA|NA|TRBJ2-1|TRBV11-2
TGTGCCAGCAGCTTACGGGGGACCGGAATCTACAATGAGCAGTTCTTC
CASSLRGTGIYNEQFF
>NA|NA|TRBJ2-7|TRBV10-3
TGTGCCATCAGTGGGTCCCAGGACAGTCGTGGAGGAATCGAGCAGTACTTC
CAISGSQDSRGGIEQYF
>NA|NA|TRBJ1-2|TRBV4-2
TGTGCCAGCAGCCAACAAAACTATGGCTACACCTTC
CASSQQNYGYTF
>NA|TRBD1|TRBJ2-1|TRBV7-9
TGTGCCAGCAGCGGCGGACAGGGTGGGAATGAGCAGTTCTTC
CASSGGQGGNEQFF
>NA|TRBD1|TRBJ1-3|TRBV30
TGTGCCTGGACCATTGGGACAGCTTCTGGAAACACCATATATTTT
CAWTIGTASGNTIYF
>NA|NA|TRBJ1-2|TRBV30
TGTGCCTGGAGTAGAGCGGGGGTGGGTGGCTACACCTTC
CAWSRAGVGGYTF
>NA|NA|TRBJ1-2|TRBV15
TGTGCCACCAGCCGGGGTGGGGCCGAGACCAACTATGGCTACACCTTC
CATSRGGAETNYGYTF
>NA|NA|TRBJ2-4|TRBV9
TGTGCCAGCAGCGTCCAAGACAACAAAAACATTCAGTACTTC
CASSVQDNKNIQYF
>NA|NA|TRBJ1-4|TRBV18
TGTGCCAGCTCACAAGTAAGGCAGTCTGAAAAACTGTTTTTT
CASSQVRQSEKLFF
>NA|TRBD1|TRBJ2-1|TRBV2
TGTGCCAGCAGGGAGGACAGGTCCTACAATGAGCAGTTCTTC
CASREDRSYNEQFF
>NA|NA|TRBJ2-7|TRBV5-4
TGTGCCAGCAGCCGAGGGACCAACGCCTACGAGCAGTACTTC
CASSRGTNAYEQYF
>NA|TRBD1|TRBJ1-2|TRBV28
TGTGCCAGCAGACAGGGGGCCTACTATGGCTACACCTTC
CASRQGAYYGYTF
>NA|NA|TRBJ2-7|TRBV7-6
TGTGCCAGCAGCCCCCATATAACCTTTGGGGGCCTAACTGGCTACGAGCAGTACTTC
CASSPHITFGGLTGYEQYF
>NA|TRBD1|TRBJ2-7|TRBV27
TGTGCCAGCAGTTATTCAGGGGGAACCTACGAGCAGTACTTC
CASSYSGGTYEQYF
>NA|TRBD1|TRBJ1-6|TRBV19
TGTGCCAGTAGTCTCCACCAGACAGGGGATTATAGTTCACCCCTCCACTTT
CASSLHQTGDYSSPLHF
>NA|NA|TRBJ2-7|TRBV2
TGTGCCAGCAACTACAGGCACGAGCAGTACTTC
CASNYRHEQYF
>NA|NA|TRBJ2-4|TRBV2
TGTGCCAGCAGTGGTCGAGCCAACCCTGGGACCGAAAACATTCAGTACTTC
CASSGRANPGTENIQYF
>NA|NA|TRBJ2-1|TRBV19
TGTGCCAGTAGGCGTAACAGGGAATTCGACCCTAATGAGCAGTTCTTC
CASRRNREFDPNEQFF
>few|NA|TRBJ2-1|TRBV28
TGTGCCAGCGAGCCCGACTTTCCTTACAATGAGCAGTTCTTC
CASEPDFPYNEQFF
>NA|TRBD2|TRBJ2-3|TRBV27
TGTGCCAGCAGACCGGGACTAGCGGGAGGTGTTGATACGCAGTATTTT
CASRPGLAGGVDTQYF